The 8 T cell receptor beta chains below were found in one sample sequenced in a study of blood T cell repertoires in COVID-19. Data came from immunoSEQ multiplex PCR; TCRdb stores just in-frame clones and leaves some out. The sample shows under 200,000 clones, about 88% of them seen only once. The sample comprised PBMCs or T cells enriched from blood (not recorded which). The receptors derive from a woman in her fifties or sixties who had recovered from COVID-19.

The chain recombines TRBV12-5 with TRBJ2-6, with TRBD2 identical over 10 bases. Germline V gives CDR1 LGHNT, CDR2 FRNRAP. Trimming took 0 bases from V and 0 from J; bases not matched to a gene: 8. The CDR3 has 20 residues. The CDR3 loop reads CASGLVPGLAGDSGANVLTF. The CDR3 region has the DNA TGTGCTAGTGGTTTGGTACCCGGGCTAGCGGGAGACTCTGGGGCCAACGTCCTGACTTTC.

The CDR3 region is CASSSTSGYNEQFF. CDR3 bases: TGCGCCAGCAGCTCGACTAGCGGTTACAATGAGCAGTTCTTC. V usage is TRBV5-1 and J usage is TRBJ2-1; 9 nucleotides align to TRBD2. The V gene end was trimmed by 3 bases and the J gene end by 4 bases; junction bases not matched to a gene: 2. The CDR3 runs 14 residues. The germline V gene encodes CDR1 SGHRS and CDR2 YFSETQ.

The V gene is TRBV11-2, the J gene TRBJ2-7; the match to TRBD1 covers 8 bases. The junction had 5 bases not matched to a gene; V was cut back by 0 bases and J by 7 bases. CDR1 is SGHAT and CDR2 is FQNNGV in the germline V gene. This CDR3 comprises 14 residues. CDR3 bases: TGTGCCAGCAGCTTAGATTCAGGGGGCCGTGAGCAGTACTTC. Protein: CASSLDSGGREQYF.

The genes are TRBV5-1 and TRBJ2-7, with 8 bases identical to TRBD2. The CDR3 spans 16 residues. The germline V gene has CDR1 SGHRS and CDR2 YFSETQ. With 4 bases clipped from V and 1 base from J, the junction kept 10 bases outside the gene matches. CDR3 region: CASSRRAGADSYEQYF. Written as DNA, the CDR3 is TGCGCCAGCAGCCGTAGAGCGGGAGCGGATTCCTACGAGCAGTACTTC.

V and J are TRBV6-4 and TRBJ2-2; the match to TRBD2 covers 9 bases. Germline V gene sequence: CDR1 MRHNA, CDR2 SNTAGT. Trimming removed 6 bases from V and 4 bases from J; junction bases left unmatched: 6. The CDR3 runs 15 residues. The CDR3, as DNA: TGTGCCAGCAGCGCAGCGGGAGGTACCACCGGGGAGCTGTTTTTT. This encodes CASSAAGGTTGELFF.

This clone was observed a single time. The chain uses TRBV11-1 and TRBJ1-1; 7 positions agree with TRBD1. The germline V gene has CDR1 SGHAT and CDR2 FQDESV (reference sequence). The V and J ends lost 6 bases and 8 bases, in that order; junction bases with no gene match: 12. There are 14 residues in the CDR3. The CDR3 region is CASRIRQGGGEAFF. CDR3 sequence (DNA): TGTGCCAGCAGGATAAGACAGGGAGGTGGGGAAGCTTTCTTT. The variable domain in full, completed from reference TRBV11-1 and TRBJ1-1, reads EAEVAQSPRYKITEKSQAVAFWCDPISGHATLYWYRQILGQGPELLVQFQDESVVDDSQLPKDRFSAERLKGVDSTLKIQPAELGDSAMYLCASRIRQGGGEAFFGQGTRLTVV.

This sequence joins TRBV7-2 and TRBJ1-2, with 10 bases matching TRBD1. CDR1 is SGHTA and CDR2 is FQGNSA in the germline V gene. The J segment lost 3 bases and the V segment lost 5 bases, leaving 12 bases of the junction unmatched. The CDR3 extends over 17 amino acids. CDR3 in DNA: TGTGCCAGCAGCCGCCTGACCTGGACAGGGGGAGACTATGGCTACACCTTC. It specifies CASSRLTWTGGDYGYTF.

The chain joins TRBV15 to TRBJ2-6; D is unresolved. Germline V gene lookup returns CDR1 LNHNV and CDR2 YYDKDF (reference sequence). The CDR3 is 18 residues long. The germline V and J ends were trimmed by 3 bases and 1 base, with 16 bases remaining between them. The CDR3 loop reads CATSSPQITVSGANVLTF. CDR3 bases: TGTGCCACCAGCAGTCCTCAGATTACAGTTTCTGGGGCCAACGTCCTGACTTTC.